One and the same sample provided the 28 T cell receptor beta chains below, sequenced in a study of Ad26.COV2.S vaccination and SARS-CoV-2 variants. Treatment in this sample: roughly 18 received Ad26.COV2.S at low or high dose, single or two shots; roughly five received placebo; per-sample allocation not given. Sampling took place 63 days after the first vaccine or placebo injection. The data were produced by immunoSEQ multiplex PCR, yet TCRdb's version contains in-frame clones alone and is incomplete. The sample lists roughly 330,000 clones, roughly 90% occurring once. The sequencing here drew on peripheral blood, taken in a trial of Ad26.COV2.S vaccine versus placebo. The origin of the receptors is a person between 18 and 65 years old who received the Ad26.COV2.S COVID-19 vaccine or a placebo.

This chain links TRBV5-1 with TRBJ2-2, with a possible D match to TRBD1 (6 bases). The germline V gene has CDR1 SGHRS and CDR2 YFSETQ. The CDR3 covers 17 residues. Trimming took off 4 bases at V and 0 bases at J, with 16 bases between the two ends. The CDR3 loop is CASSTDRTVSNTGELFF. The CDR3, as DNA: TGCGCCAGCAGCACTGACAGGACAGTTTCGAACACCGGGGAGCTGTTTTTT.

This clone was seen once. The J gene is TRBJ1-2, the V gene TRBV28, with 7 bases identical to TRBD1. The CDR3 has 13 amino acids. Germline V gene sequence: CDR1 MDHEN, CDR2 SYDVKM. V gave up 5 bases and J gave up 8 bases; unmatched junction bases: 8. The chain's CDR3 is CASSQTGNGGYTF. The CDR3 region has the DNA TGTGCCAGCAGTCAGACAGGGAACGGCGGCTACACCTTC.

At least ten counts were recorded for this clone. The CDR3 bases are TGTGCCAGCAGCTTAGACGGGGCAGTCGCCGATGGCTACACCTTC. Residues: CASSLDGAVADGYTF. The V gene is TRBV11-2, the J gene TRBJ1-2, with D maybe TRBD1 (5 bases). The CDR3 consists of 15 residues. V dropped 0 bases and J dropped 6 bases, with 14 bases sitting between them. The V gene's germline CDR1 is SGHAT and CDR2 FQNNGV. Looking up the rest from reference TRBV11-2 and TRBJ1-2 gives the full variable domain: EAGVAQSPRYKIIEKRQSVAFWCNPISGHATLYWYQQILGQGPKLLIQFQNNGVVDDSQLPKDRFSAERLKGVDSTLKIQPAKLEDSAVYLCASSLDGAVADGYTFGSGTRLTVV.

V usage is TRBV7-2 and J usage is TRBJ1-2; D is undetermined. Germline V gives CDR1 SGHTA, CDR2 FQGNSA. V was trimmed by 0 bases and J by 4 bases, leaving 9 bases between them. The CDR3 is 14 residues long. CDR3 DNA sequence: TGTGCCAGCAGCTTAGCGCAGACGCCCTATGGCTACACCTTC. Protein sequence: CASSLAQTPYGYTF. Drawing the rest from reference TRBV7-2 and TRBJ1-2, the complete variable domain is GAGVSQSPSNKVTEKGKDVELRCDPISGHTALYWYRQSLGQGLEFLIYFQGNSAPDKSGLPSDRFSAERTGGSVSTLTIQRTQQEDSAVYLCASSLAQTPYGYTFGSGTRLTVV.

This chain uses TRBV30 with TRBJ1-1; D gene unclear. This CDR3 spans 14 amino acids. In germline, CDR1 is GTSNPN, CDR2 SVGIG (reference sequence). V was pared by 0 bases and J by 0 bases, with 8 bases between. Here the CDR3 reads CAWSVLRLNTEAFF. As DNA, the CDR3 is TGTGCCTGGAGTGTACTGAGGTTGAACACTGAAGCTTTCTTT.

J is TRBJ2-1 and V is TRBV7-8; 10 bases align to TRBD2. Germline assignment: CDR1 SGHVS and CDR2 FQNEAQ. The CDR3 has 15 amino acids. V lost 0 bases, J lost 7 bases, and 3 bases stayed unmatched. CDR3: CASSLASGRWNEQFF. CDR3 nucleotide sequence: TGTGCCAGCAGCTTAGCTAGCGGGAGGTGGAATGAGCAGTTCTTC.

The V gene is TRBV6-1, the J gene TRBJ1-6; D not resolved. The germline V gene encodes CDR1 MNHNS and CDR2 SASEGT. V lost 7 bases to trimming and J lost 10 bases, with 14 bases between them. The CDR3 spans 13 residues. The CDR3 sequence: CASKIQDESPLHF. CDR3 coding DNA: TGTGCCAGCAAAATACAAGACGAATCACCCCTCCACTTT.

This clone has only one observation. The rearrangement joins TRBV18 to TRBJ1-3; D is unclear. V was pared by 4 bases and J by 0 bases, with 10 bases between. This CDR3 contains 15 residues. Germline V gene lookup returns CDR1 KGHSH and CDR2 LQKENI. CDR3 bases: TGTGCCAGCTCACTCGCTGTGTACTCTGGAAACACCATATATTTT. This encodes CASSLAVYSGNTIYF.

V gene TRBV7-8 combines with J gene TRBJ1-4, with D unresolved. Germline-derived CDR1 and CDR2 are SGHVS and FQNEAQ. V was pared by 5 bases and J by 2 bases, with 15 bases between. The CDR3 has 16 residues. CDR3 residues: CASSPWGGNTNEKLFF. The CDR3 nucleotides are TGTGCCAGCAGCCCCTGGGGAGGGAACACTAATGAAAAACTGTTTTTT.

The V gene is TRBV16, the J gene TRBJ2-1, with no clear D. Trimming removed 1 base at V and 4 bases at J, with 5 bases between. The CDR3 sequence is 13 residues long. CDR1 is KGHSY and CDR2 is FQNENV in the germline V gene. The CDR3 protein is CASSQFEYNEQFF. The CDR3 nucleotides read TGTGCCAGCAGCCAATTTGAGTACAATGAGCAGTTCTTC.

CDR3 DNA: TGTGCCAGCAGCTTACATTCTTTCGGCGGGGGCACAGATACGCAGTATTTT. Residues: CASSLHSFGGGTDTQYF. The rearrangement joins TRBV7-3 to TRBJ2-3; D may be TRBD2 (6 bases). Germline loops: CDR1 SGHTA, CDR2 FQGTGA. This CDR3 comprises 17 residues. Trimming removed 2 bases from V and 1 base from J, with 16 bases in between.

J is TRBJ2-7 and V is TRBV7-9; D gene unclear. V was shortened by 5 bases and J by 1 base, with 9 bases between the two germline ends. In germline, CDR1 is SEHNR, CDR2 FQNEAQ (reference sequence). This CDR3 region has 13 residues. This CDR3 is CASSPSDSYEQYV. The CDR3 DNA follows: TGTGCCAGCAGCCCTTCGGATTCCTACGAGCAGTACGTC.

The gene calls are TRBV19 and TRBJ2-3, with 9 nucleotides matching TRBD2. V lost 6 bases, J lost 4 bases, and 11 bases stayed unmatched. Germline V gene lookup returns CDR1 LNHDA and CDR2 SQIVND (reference sequence). This CDR3 comprises 16 residues. The CDR3 DNA reads as TGTGCCAGTAGGATAAGTATGGCGGGAGGGGCAGATACGCAGTATTTT. This translates into CASRISMAGGADTQYF.

The rearrangement uses TRBV19 and TRBJ1-2; TRBD1 matches 9 bases. Germline V gene data show CDR1 as LNHDA and CDR2 as SQIVND (reference sequence). V dropped 4 bases and J dropped 6; count of bases not matched to a gene: 3. The CDR3 length is 13 residues. CDR3: CASSRQGVDGYTF. CDR3 coding DNA: TGTGCCAGTAGTAGACAGGGGGTCGATGGCTACACCTTC.

The gene calls are TRBV30 and TRBJ2-1, with a possible D match to TRBD2 (5 bases). This CDR3 region has 12 residues. V dropped 4 bases and J dropped 4 bases, with 8 bases sitting between them. Per the germline V gene, CDR1 is GTSNPN and CDR2 is SVGIG (reference sequence). The CDR3 DNA reads as TGTGCCTGGAACCCGGGATACAATGAGCAGTTCTTC. Translation: CAWNPGYNEQFF. Based on the CDR3 plus reference TRBV30 and TRBJ2-1, the full variable domain is SQTIHQWPATLVQPVGSPLSLECTVEGTSNPNLYWYRQAAGRGLQLLFYSVGIGQISSEVPQNLSASRPQDRQFILSSKKLLLSDSGFYLCAWNPGYNEQFFGPGTRLTVL.

The chain joins TRBV11-3 to TRBJ1-2; D remains ambiguous. The CDR3 covers 12 residues. The V end lost 3 bases, the J end lost 4 bases, and 6 bases lay between the germline ends. Germline V gene data show CDR1 as SGHNT and CDR2 as YENEEA. The CDR3 nucleotides read TGTGCCAGCAGCTTTCCGAGCTATGGCTACACCTTC. Amino acids: CASSFPSYGYTF. Full variable domain (outside the CDR3, taken from reference TRBV11-3 and TRBJ1-2): EAGVVQSPRYKIIEKKQPVAFWCNPISGHNTLYWYLQNLGQGPELLIRYENEEAVDDSQLPKDRFSAERLKGVDSTLKIQPAELGDSAVYLCASSFPSYGYTFGSGTRLTVV.

This chain connects TRBV2 to TRBJ2-1; tentatively, D is TRBD1 or TRBD2 (6 bases each). Germline values: CDR1 SNHLY, CDR2 FYNNEI. V dropped 6 bases and J dropped 4 bases, with 19 bases sitting between them. This CDR3 has 16 amino acids. In DNA, the CDR3 is TGTGCCAGCAGCCACCCGGGACTCAGGGGTTACAATGAGCAGTTCTTC. This translates into CASSHPGLRGYNEQFF.

This clone was seen more than once but under ten times. The chain combines TRBV12-3 or TRBV12-4 with TRBJ1-2; TRBD1 aligns across 7 bases. V lost 10 bases, J lost 3 bases, and 8 bases stayed unmatched. This CDR3 is 13 amino acids long. The chain's CDR3 is CATQGGGDYGYTF. DNA of the CDR3: TGTGCCACCCAGGGAGGGGGCGACTATGGCTACACCTTC.

This chain links TRBV9 with TRBJ2-7, with 10 positions matching TRBD2. The CDR3 spans 17 residues. Germline CDR1 reads SGDLS; CDR2 reads YYNGEE. Trimming removed 4 bases from V and 6 bases from J; junction bases left unmatched: 16. CDR3 sequence reads: CASSPGIAGGPGSEQYF. The CDR3 nucleotides read TGTGCCAGCAGCCCCGGCATAGCGGGGGGCCCTGGGAGCGAGCAGTACTTC. The variable domain in full, completed from reference TRBV9 and TRBJ2-7, reads DSGVTQTPKHLITATGQRVTLRCSPRSGDLSVYWYQQSLDQGLQFLIQYYNGEERAKGNILERFSAQQFPDLHSELNLSSLELGDSALYFCASSPGIAGGPGSEQYFGPGTRLTVT.

The chain couples TRBV28 to TRBJ2-5; 11 bases match TRBD2. CDR3 length: 16 residues. Looked up from germline, CDR1 is MDHEN and CDR2 is SYDVKM. V dropped 4 bases and J dropped 5; count of bases not matched to a gene: 9. CDR3 sequence reads: CASSYLRLAGIETQYF. In DNA form, the CDR3 reads TGTGCCAGCAGTTATCTGAGACTAGCGGGAATCGAGACCCAGTACTTC.

This chain uses TRBV29-1 with TRBJ2-5; the match to TRBD2 covers 7 bases. With 3 bases clipped from V and 4 bases from J, the junction kept 5 bases outside the gene matches. Germline assignment: CDR1 SQVTM and CDR2 ANQGSEA. CDR3 length: 13 amino acids. CDR3 DNA: TGCAGCGTTGATGGGGGGGTAGTAGAGACCCAGTACTTC. It translates to CSVDGGVVETQYF.

V gene TRBV7-8 combines with J gene TRBJ1-5; 7 positions agree with TRBD1. Germline CDR1 and CDR2: SGHVS and FQNEAQ. V was pared by 5 bases and J by 3 bases, with 10 bases of the junction left unmatched. This CDR3 is built from 16 residues. This CDR3 is CASSTQGGGLNQPQHF. For the CDR3, the DNA is TGTGCCAGCAGCACCCAGGGGGGGGGTCTCAATCAGCCCCAGCATTTT.

This clone was picked up one time. The CDR3 DNA follows: TGCAGCGTTGACGGGCCGAGGGGAGCTTTCTTT. This sequence encodes CSVDGPRGAFF. The J gene is TRBJ1-1, the V gene TRBV29-1; the D gene is possibly TRBD1 (5 bases). Trimming shortened V by 3 bases and J by 10 bases, and 12 bases separated the two germline ends. CDR3 size: 11 residues. The V gene's germline CDR1 is SQVTM and CDR2 ANQGSEA.

J is TRBJ2-7 and V is TRBV7-2; D unclear. The CDR3 extends over 14 amino acids. Trimming cost V 6 bases and J 4 bases, with 16 bases left between them. Germline V gene sequence: CDR1 SGHTA, CDR2 FQGNSA. CDR3 in amino acids: CASRPSYPPYEQYF. The CDR3 DNA reads TGTGCCAGCAGACCCTCTTATCCGCCGTACGAGCAGTACTTC.

The J gene is TRBJ1-2, the V gene TRBV5-6; 7 nucleotides align to TRBD1. Germline V gives CDR1 SGHDT, CDR2 YYEEEE. V trimming: 2 bases; J trimming: 0 bases; junction bases outside the gene matches: 4. The CDR3 covers 15 residues. CDR3 nucleotide sequence: TGTGCCAGCAGCTTCCGGGACAGACCTAACTATGGCTACACCTTC. Translating it yields CASSFRDRPNYGYTF.

The chain is built from TRBV4-3 and TRBJ1-2; D gene uncertain. Germline assignment: CDR1 LGHNA and CDR2 YSLEER. The CDR3 covers 17 residues. With 0 bases removed from V and 4 bases from J, the gap between germline ends came to 18 bases. The CDR3 reads CASSQDSSPPIIYGYTF. CDR3 nucleotide sequence: TGCGCCAGCAGCCAAGATTCGTCCCCCCCCATAATCTATGGCTACACCTTC.

A single count supports this clone. The genes are TRBV6-2 or TRBV6-3 and TRBJ2-1, with 8 positions matching TRBD2. Germline CDR1 reads MNHEY; CDR2 reads SVGEGT. The trim removed 6 bases at V and 6 bases at J, leaving 1 base unmatched. This CDR3 has 12 amino acids. CDR3 coding DNA: TGTGCCAGCAGCACTAGCGGCAATGAGCAGTTCTTC. This sequence encodes CASSTSGNEQFF.

The rearrangement links TRBV19 to TRBJ1-5; 12 positions agree with TRBD1. V dropped 0 bases and J dropped 8; count of bases not matched to a gene: 2. Germline V gene data show CDR1 as LNHDA and CDR2 as SQIVND (reference sequence). The CDR3 sequence is 15 residues long. CDR3 amino acids: CASSIDGTGGEPQHF. CDR3 in DNA: TGTGCCAGTAGTATAGATGGGACAGGGGGCGAGCCCCAGCATTTT.